The clone carrying this T cell receptor (beta chain) has only one observation. Antigen specificity is unknown. This sample was taken from a study of OX40 agonist ivuxolimab in advanced cancers. About the research overall: Patients in the trial were receiving intravenous ivuxolimab every 2 weeks, at doses of 0.01 to 10 mg/kg. Past anti-PD-1, anti-PD-L1 or anti-CTLA-4 therapy was accepted, and approximately 37% had received some. There were three patients with partial responses, one having hepatocellular carcinoma and two cutaneous melanoma. Study-wide findings and caveats: Doses of 0.1 to 3.0 mg/kg were accompanied by clonal expansion of CD4+ and CD8+ blood T cells by week 6.

Clones were sequenced by immunoSEQ multiplex PCR, and TCRdb holds only the in-frame ones, with some missing. Here the sample spans more than 50,000 clones, 75% to 90% being singletons. The V and J ends lost 5 bases and 0 bases, in that order; junction bases with no gene match: 3. The CDR3 runs 14 residues. Germline V gives CDR1 LNHDA, CDR2 SQIVND (reference sequence). V usage is TRBV19 and J usage is TRBJ1-2; TRBD1 aligns across 7 bases. The sequence was collected from an adult with an advanced solid tumor such as melanoma, head and neck, liver or kidney cancer. The specimen comprised CD4+ or CD8+ T cells sorted from blood, sampled in a trial of the OX40 agonist ivuxolimab. CDR3 sequence reads: CASSGTVPNYGYTF. CDR3 nucleotides: TGTGCCAGTAGTGGGACAGTCCCTAACTATGGCTACACCTTC.